This passage covers 27 T cell receptor beta chains from one sample sequenced in a study of vaccination effects on CD4 cells after COVID-19. Viral peptide pool expansion of antigen-specific CD4+ T cells preceded sequencing in the ViraFEST assay. Culturing for 9 to 10 days preceded CD4+ T cell isolation. All vaccine recipients tested negative for nucleocapsid antibodies and had never contracted SARS-CoV-2 infection. Produced via immunoSEQ multiplex PCR; TCRdb's table is partial and in-frame only. The table lists around 63,000 clones, around three quarters of them singletons. These receptors have no identified antigens. This specimen was CD4+ T cells from PBMCs cultured with HCoV-OC43 spike peptides, taken before COVID-19 vaccination. Subset meaning: HCoV-OC43 spike overlapping peptide pool stimulation. The receptors come from a human donor who received a COVID-19 vaccine.

The chain employs TRBV24-1 and TRBJ2-1; TRBD2 matches at 12 bases. The CDR3 consists of 18 residues. V trimming: 2 bases; J trimming: 0 bases; junction bases outside the gene matches: 4. Germline V gene data show CDR1 as KGHDR and CDR2 as SFDVKD. DNA of the CDR3: TGTGCCACCAGTGATTCACCGGGACTAGCGGGCTCCTACAATGAGCAGTTCTTC. This gives the protein CATSDSPGLAGSYNEQFF.

The rearrangement links TRBV3-1 (or the pseudogene TRBV3-2) to TRBJ1-6; 9 positions match TRBD1. V was clipped by 1 base and J by 9 bases; unmatched bases: 7. This CDR3 contains 16 residues. Germline lookup yields CDR1 LGHDT and CDR2 YNNKEL (reference sequence). CDR3 nucleotide sequence: TGTGCCAGCAGCCAAGGGGGGGGGACAGGGCGTTCACCCCTCCACTTT. Protein sequence: CASSQGGGTGRSPLHF.

This clone was detected only once. V usage is TRBV24-1 and J usage is TRBJ2-5; D assignment may be TRBD1 or TRBD2 (6 bases each). Germline V gives CDR1 KGHDR, CDR2 SFDVKD. The CDR3 length is 15 residues. V was clipped by 1 base and J by 5 bases, with 13 bases between them. CDR3 DNA: TGTGCCACCAGTGATTTAACGGGGGCCGAGGAGACCCAGTACTTC. It codes for CATSDLTGAEETQYF.

This clone was picked up one time. The V call is TRBV3-1 (or the pseudogene TRBV3-2), the J call TRBJ1-1, with a weak D call TRBD1 (6 bases). Germline assignment: CDR1 LGHDT and CDR2 YNNKEL (reference sequence). This CDR3 has 16 amino acids. Trimming left V 4 bases short and J 5 bases short, with 20 bases between. CDR3: CASSPDTGQRGTEAFF. The CDR3 bases are TGTGCCAGCAGCCCAGACACGGGACAACGAGGGACTGAAGCTTTCTTT.

The V and J genes are TRBV3-1 (or the pseudogene TRBV3-2) and TRBJ1-2; D uncertain. Per the germline V gene, CDR1 is LGHDT and CDR2 is YNNKEL (reference sequence). V lost 0 bases, J lost 8 bases, and 13 bases lay in between. This CDR3 comprises 14 residues. In DNA form, the CDR3 reads TGTGCCAGCAGCCAAGATAGGTGGGAAGAGGGCTACACCTTC. Its translation is CASSQDRWEEGYTF.

This rearrangement joins TRBV5-1 to TRBJ2-5; TRBD2 might be the D (5 bases). Germline V gene data show CDR1 as SGHRS and CDR2 as YFSETQ. The CDR3 runs to 15 residues. V shed 0 bases and J shed 4 bases, with 13 bases lying between them. DNA of the CDR3: TGCGCCAGCAGCTTGGGTGCGCCCCGGGGAGAGACCCAGTACTTC. It translates to CASSLGAPRGETQYF.

The chain has TRBV3-1 (or the pseudogene TRBV3-2) and TRBJ2-5, with D perhaps assigned TRBD1 or TRBD2 (6 bases each). Germline V gene lookup returns CDR1 LGHDT and CDR2 YNNKEL (reference sequence). The CDR3 has 15 residues. V was cut by 1 base and J by 7 bases, with 16 bases left in between. Here the CDR3 DNA reads TGTGCCAGCAGCCAAGGCGTCGGGGGCTCTAGGACCCAGTACTTC. Protein sequence: CASSQGVGGSRTQYF.

The rearrangement links TRBV5-1 to TRBJ1-3; TRBD1 matches at 9 bases. V lost 4 bases and J lost 6; bases outside the gene matches: 11. The CDR3 covers 16 residues. From germline, CDR1 is SGHRS and CDR2 YFSETQ. CDR3 region: CASSTRPGQGENTIYF. The DNA of the CDR3 is TGCGCCAGCAGCACACGGCCGGGACAGGGTGAAAACACCATATATTTT.

The chain carries TRBV6-4 and TRBJ2-1, with D unclear. Trimming stripped 4 bases from V and 4 bases from J, with 11 bases between. There are 14 residues in the CDR3. The V gene's germline CDR1 is MRHNA and CDR2 SNTAGT. CDR3 sequence: CASSVVGNYNEQFF. DNA for the CDR3: TGTGCCAGCAGTGTAGTCGGCAATTACAATGAGCAGTTCTTC.

V and J are TRBV5-1 and TRBJ1-3; 9 nucleotides agree with TRBD1. The CDR3 has 15 residues. Per germline, CDR1 SGHRS and CDR2 YFSETQ. The V and J ends lost 2 bases and 4 bases, in that order; junction bases with no gene match: 4. Here the CDR3 DNA reads TGCGCCAGCAGCTTCGGGACAGGGTTCGGAAACACCATATATTTT. Protein: CASSFGTGFGNTIYF.

J is TRBJ2-2 and V is TRBV3-1 (or the pseudogene TRBV3-2); D unresolved. The CDR3 has 14 residues. Between the trimmed V and J ends, which lost 4 bases and 3 bases, there was a span of 9 bases. Looked up from germline, CDR1 is LGHDT and CDR2 is YNNKEL (reference sequence). CDR3 sequence: CASSLRWDTGELFF. CDR3 DNA sequence: TGTGCCAGCAGCCTAAGATGGGACACCGGGGAGCTGTTTTTT.

This chain connects TRBV9 to TRBJ1-4, with 8 bases fitting TRBD1. V lost 3 bases and J lost 8; bases outside the gene matches: 3. Germline V gives CDR1 SGDLS, CDR2 YYNGEE. The CDR3 sequence is 13 residues long. CDR3 nucleotides: TGTGCCAGCAGCGGAGGGGACAGGGAAAAACTGTTTTTT. This codes for CASSGGDREKLFF.

The CDR3 region has the DNA TGTGCCAGCAGCTCTACAGGGATACAAGAGACCCAGTACTTC. Amino acid sequence: CASSSTGIQETQYF. This chain links TRBV5-5 with TRBJ2-5, with D perhaps matching TRBD1 (6 bases). CDR3 length: 14 residues. V was shortened by 3 bases and J by 2 bases, with 11 bases between the two germline ends. The germline V gene encodes CDR1 SGHKS and CDR2 YYEKEE (reference sequence).

This clone was counted a single time. The rearrangement uses TRBV7-2 and TRBJ1-5; 7 bases are a match to TRBD1. This CDR3 region has 19 residues. The junction had 12 bases not matched to a gene; V was cut back by 0 bases and J by 1 base. Per germline, CDR1 SGHTA and CDR2 FQGNSA. CDR3 sequence reads: CASSLATMKGARSNQPQHF. In nucleotides, the CDR3 is TGTGCCAGCAGCTTAGCCACTATGAAGGGGGCACGAAGCAATCAGCCCCAGCATTTT.

The V call is TRBV21-1, the J call TRBJ1-1. TRBV21-1 corresponds to a pseudogene. This CDR3 is 12 amino acids long. The CDR3 region is CASSKVGAEAFF. CDR3 bases: TGTGCCAGCAGCAAAGTAGGAGCCGAAGCTTTCTTT.

This sequence joins TRBV9 and TRBJ1-6, with TRBD1 matching over 9 bases. CDR3 length: 16 residues. Germline loops: CDR1 SGDLS, CDR2 YYNGEE. J lost 10 bases, V lost 4 bases, and 12 bases had no gene match. The CDR3 sequence: CASSSRPTGGESPLHF. CDR3 nucleotide sequence: TGTGCCAGCAGCTCCAGGCCGACAGGGGGAGAATCACCCCTCCACTTT. The full variable domain, with the rest looked up from reference TRBV9 and TRBJ1-6, is DSGVTQTPKHLITATGQRVTLRCSPRSGDLSVYWYQQSLDQGLQFLIQYYNGEERAKGNILERFSAQQFPDLHSELNLSSLELGDSALYFCASSSRPTGGESPLHFGNGTRLTVT.

This clone has just one count. This chain connects TRBV5-1 to TRBJ2-4, with a weak D call TRBD2 (5 bases). Trimming took off 0 bases at V and 0 bases at J, with 16 bases between the two ends. The CDR3 is 18 amino acids. Germline values: CDR1 SGHRS, CDR2 YFSETQ. This CDR3 reads CASSLGPGTFLAKNIQYF. CDR3 DNA sequence: TGCGCCAGCAGCTTGGGGCCGGGAACATTTCTAGCCAAAAACATTCAGTACTTC.

The V call is TRBV6-4, the J call TRBJ2-3; D may be TRBD2 (7 bases). Germline V gives CDR1 MRHNA, CDR2 SNTAGT. The CDR3 is made up of 15 amino acids. The V gene lost 1 base and the J gene lost 4 bases, with 12 bases spanning the gap. CDR3 in DNA: TGTGCCAGCAGTGACTTGGCGGGGGCGTCAGATACGCAGTATTTT. Its translation: CASSDLAGASDTQYF.

The chain has TRBV29-1 and TRBJ2-3; the D gene could be TRBD1 or TRBD2 (6 bases each). Germline V gene sequence: CDR1 SQVTM, CDR2 ANQGSEA. There are 13 residues in the CDR3. Trimming removed 6 bases from V and 2 bases from J, with 12 bases in between. The CDR3 DNA reads TGCAGCGTGGGGGGCGGGCCCACAGATACGCAGTATTTT. Its protein product is CSVGGGPTDTQYF.

CDR3 loop: CASSTGETQYF. The CDR3 DNA follows: TGTGCCAGCAGCACCGGGGAGACCCAGTACTTC. V gene TRBV25-1 combines with J gene TRBJ2-5; the D is unclear. CDR1 is MGHDK and CDR2 is SYGVNS in the germline V gene. This CDR3 contains 11 residues. The germline V and J ends were trimmed by 6 bases and 5 bases, with 7 bases remaining between them.

The chain uses TRBV5-5 and TRBJ2-5, with D perhaps matching TRBD2 (6 bases). The CDR3 covers 13 residues. V was pared by 4 bases and J by 1 base, with 8 bases between. Germline V lookup: CDR1 SGHKS, CDR2 YYEKEE (reference sequence). CDR3 sequence (DNA): TGTGCCAGCAGCCGGGACTTCCAAGAGACCCAGTACTTC. It yields the protein CASSRDFQETQYF.

The chain couples TRBV6-2 or TRBV6-3 to TRBJ1-3; D gene unclear. This CDR3 is 16 amino acids long. Germline V CDR1 and CDR2: MNHEY, SVGEGT. Trimming took off 0 bases at V and 3 bases at J, with 12 bases between the two ends. CDR3 nucleotides: TGTGCCAGCAGTTACTCGAGCGGAGGCATTGGAAACACCATATATTTT. It encodes CASSYSSGGIGNTIYF.

This chain joins TRBV19 and TRBJ2-6; D possibly uses TRBD1 or TRBD2 (5 bases each). The germline CDR1 and CDR2 sequences are LNHDA and SQIVND (reference sequence). The CDR3 length is 17 residues. V lost 6 bases, J lost 0 bases, and 15 bases lay in between. The CDR3 DNA reads as TGTGCCAGTAGAACAAAGGGACGCAACTCTGGGGCCAACGTCCTGACTTTC. Translation gives CASRTKGRNSGANVLTF.

The V call is TRBV21-1, the J call TRBJ2-1; the table's D call of TRBD2 was not tested on the DNA. TRBV21-1 is given as a pseudogene. This CDR3 spans 16 amino acids. Here the CDR3 DNA reads TGTGCCAGCAGCGGGAGAGCGGGGGGCGCCTACAATGAGCAGTTCTTC. It specifies CASSGRAGGAYNEQFF.

V gene TRBV6-5 combines with J gene TRBJ2-3; D is possibly TRBD2 (6 bases). Germline V CDR1 and CDR2: MNHEY, SVGAGI. V lost 6 bases and J 2 bases, leaving 9 bases between the germline ends. The CDR3 has 13 residues. The CDR3: CASRREVTDTQYF. CDR3 in DNA: TGTGCCAGCAGAAGGGAGGTCACAGATACGCAGTATTTT.

The V gene is TRBV16, the J gene TRBJ1-1, with a weak D call TRBD1 (6 bases). Germline values: CDR1 KGHSY, CDR2 FQNENV. V was pared by 5 bases and J by 3 bases, with 10 bases between. CDR3 length: 13 residues. CDR3 sequence reads: CASSGNRDTEAFF. The CDR3 DNA reads as TGTGCCAGCAGCGGAAACAGGGACACTGAAGCTTTCTTT. The complete variable domain, with remaining parts taken from reference TRBV16 and TRBJ1-1, reads GEEVAQTPKHLVRGEGQKAKLYCAPIKGHSYVFWYQQVLKNEFKFLISFQNENVFDETGMPKERFSAKCLPNSPCSLEIQATKLEDSAVYFCASSGNRDTEAFFGQGTRLTVV.

The V gene is TRBV19, the J gene TRBJ1-5; TRBD1 agrees at 9 bases. This CDR3 region has 16 residues. Germline V gene data show CDR1 as LNHDA and CDR2 as SQIVND (reference sequence). V lost 3 bases and J lost 5; bases outside the gene matches: 8. The CDR3 region is CASSIARDREDQPQHF. The CDR3 DNA sequence: TGTGCCAGTAGTATTGCCCGGGACAGGGAAGATCAGCCCCAGCATTTT.